This record looks at one T cell receptor beta chain sequence and its context. Its antigen remains unidentified. This record belongs to a study of cytomegalovirus exposure and HLA in healthy donors. Study-level points and caveats: Researchers reported in a later analysis that a missense DCLRE1C variant was tied to TCR beta V- and J-gene trimming.

This CDR3 has 16 amino acids. Germline lookup yields CDR1 SGDLS and CDR2 YYNGEE. Trimming left V 1 base short and J 7 bases short, with 17 bases between. The PCR ran on 60 Vbeta and 13 Jbeta primers. The data were produced by immunoSEQ multiplex PCR, yet TCRdb's version contains in-frame clones alone and is incomplete. In the table there are around 200,000 clones, about 80% of which are singletons. The TCR was taken from a boy between 10 and 17 years old in good health and CMV-seronegative. The specimen was PBMCs. The rearrangement uses TRBV9 and TRBJ1-4; TRBD1 might be the D (5 bases). In DNA form, the CDR3 reads TGTGCCAGCAGCGTATACGCCGGCAGGGAGGTTGAAAAACTGTTTTTT. It specifies CASSVYAGREVEKLFF.